Shown below are 21 T cell receptor beta chains from a single sample sequenced in a study of cytomegalovirus exposure and HLA in healthy donors. The PCR made use of 60 Vbeta and 13 Jbeta primers. The method was immunoSEQ multiplex PCR; TCRdb's version includes in-frame clones alone and lacks a portion of them. The sample has about 65,000 clones; about 78% are singletons. Sequencing was performed on PBMCs. All receptors derive from a girl aged 10-17 years in good health and CMV-seropositive.

The rearrangement links TRBV4-2 to TRBJ2-2; the D gene is possibly TRBD1 (6 bases). Per germline, CDR1 LGHNA and CDR2 YNFKEQ. V was clipped by 0 bases and J by 2 bases, with 7 bases between them. The CDR3 sequence is 15 residues long. The CDR3 reads CASSQEQGNTGELFF. CDR3 DNA sequence: TGTGCCAGCAGCCAAGAACAGGGAAACACCGGGGAGCTGTTTTTT.

This chain uses TRBV9 with TRBJ2-3; no reliable D call. V was clipped by 0 bases and J by 4 bases, with 12 bases between them. Germline V CDR1 and CDR2: SGDLS, YYNGEE. This CDR3 is 15 amino acids long. The CDR3 spells CASSVGSQSADTQYF. CDR3 nucleotides: TGTGCCAGCAGCGTAGGGAGCCAGAGTGCAGATACGCAGTATTTT.

This chain's CDR3 is CASSAGEQYF. Here the CDR3 DNA reads TGTGCCAGTAGTGCGGGGGAGCAGTACTTC. The chain couples TRBV19 to TRBJ2-7, with TRBD2 as a possible D gene (6 bases). Germline CDR1 reads LNHDA; CDR2 reads SQIVND (reference sequence). With 5 bases removed from V and 7 bases from J, the gap between germline ends came to 6 bases. The length of the CDR3 is 10 residues.

The rearrangement joins TRBV5-1 to TRBJ2-7; D is perhaps TRBD2 (6 bases). CDR3 length: 16 amino acids. Germline assignment: CDR1 SGHRS and CDR2 YFSETQ. V lost 4 bases and J lost 2, with 19 bases in between. Here the CDR3 reads CASSPLASSGTYEQYF. CDR3 nucleotides: TGCGCCAGCAGCCCCCTCGCCAGTAGCGGTACCTACGAGCAGTACTTC.

V and J are TRBV4-3 and TRBJ2-7, with unresolved D. Looked up from germline, CDR1 is LGHNA and CDR2 is YSLEER. CDR3 length equals 12 residues. V lost 1 base, J lost 3 bases, and 4 bases lay in between. As DNA, the CDR3 is TGCGCCAGCAGCCAAGTCGGCTACGAGCAGTACTTC. Translating it yields CASSQVGYEQYF.

The chain uses TRBV6-1 and TRBJ2-1; D ambiguous. The CDR3 length is 11 residues. V shed 2 bases and J shed 8 bases, with 4 bases lying between them. In germline, CDR1 is MNHNS, CDR2 SASEGT. The CDR3 nucleotides read TGTGCCAGCAGTGAACTCTATGAGCAGTTCTTC. This sequence encodes CASSELYEQFF.

The chain couples TRBV4-2 to TRBJ2-5, with 7 bases that match TRBD1. J gave up 5 bases and V 1 base, and 4 bases lay outside the gene matches. This CDR3 comprises 14 residues. CDR1 and CDR2 (germline): LGHNA, YNFKEQ. In DNA form, the CDR3 reads TGTGCCAGCAGCCAAGCGACAGGGTTGGAGACCCAGTACTTC. Its protein product is CASSQATGLETQYF.

The J gene is TRBJ2-5, the V gene TRBV19; D possibly corresponds to TRBD2 (6 bases). Germline values: CDR1 LNHDA, CDR2 SQIVND (reference sequence). The CDR3 is made up of 11 amino acids. Trimming shortened V by 9 bases and J by 2 bases, and 7 bases separated the two germline ends. This chain's CDR3 is CASGGQETQYF. The CDR3 coding sequence is TGTGCCAGCGGAGGGCAAGAGACCCAGTACTTC.

This clone has a single count. V usage is TRBV28 and J usage is TRBJ2-7, with D possibly matching TRBD2 (7 bases). Deletions cut 8 bases from V and 2 bases from J, with 19 bases between. In germline, CDR1 is MDHEN, CDR2 SYDVKM. The CDR3 spans 15 residues. CDR3 nucleotide sequence: TGTGCCAGCCTAGGGAGGGGGGATCTACCCTACGAGCAGTACTTC. Protein: CASLGRGDLPYEQYF.

The chain couples TRBV30 to TRBJ1-2, with TRBD1 identical over 7 bases. The germline V gene encodes CDR1 GTSNPN and CDR2 SVGIG (reference sequence). With V trimmed by 5 bases and J by 7 bases, 4 bases remained unmatched. The CDR3 totals 11 residues. Here the CDR3 DNA reads TGTGCCTGGGCCGACAGGGCTGGCTACACCTTC. Translating it yields CAWADRAGYTF.

The chain links TRBV11-2 to TRBJ2-7; a possible D gene is TRBD1 (5 bases). The CDR3 sequence is 15 residues long. Germline assignment: CDR1 SGHAT and CDR2 FQNNGV. Between the trimmed V and J ends, which lost 6 bases and 2 bases, there was a span of 17 bases. CDR3 nucleotide sequence: TGTGCCAGCAGTTCACCCCGACAGTCGGCCTACGAGCAGTACTTC. As protein: CASSSPRQSAYEQYF.

The chain joins TRBV7-2 to TRBJ2-3; the match to TRBD2 covers 7 bases. There are 15 residues in the CDR3. Germline V gives CDR1 SGHTA, CDR2 FQGNSA. V dropped 5 bases and J dropped 2; count of bases not matched to a gene: 7. Written as DNA, the CDR3 is TGTGCCAGCAGCAAGCTTCTAGCGGCCACAGATACGCAGTATTTT. Encoded protein: CASSKLLAATDTQYF.

The chain carries TRBV29-1 and TRBJ2-7, with 12 bases matching TRBD1. This CDR3 is 15 amino acids long. The junction had 13 bases not matched to a gene; V was cut back by 7 bases and J by 6 bases. Germline values: CDR1 SQVTM, CDR2 ANQGSEA. The chain's CDR3 is CSAKGGQGAYAEQYF. The CDR3 nucleotides are TGCAGCGCCAAGGGGGGACAGGGGGCGTACGCCGAGCAGTACTTC.

The V gene is TRBV2, the J gene TRBJ2-1, with 9 bases aligning to TRBD2. The CDR3 has 16 residues. The V gene's germline CDR1 is SNHLY and CDR2 FYNNEI. The ends lost 1 base at V and 8 bases at J; junction bases unmatched: 9. CDR3 amino acids: CASSEVRLAGTHEQFF. The CDR3 DNA reads as TGTGCCAGCAGTGAAGTAAGGCTAGCGGGAACCCATGAGCAGTTCTTC.

The CDR3 DNA sequence: TGCGCCAGCAGCCAAGCTACTAGGTTTTCCGACACTGAAGCTTTCTTT. Its translation is CASSQATRFSDTEAFF. The V and J genes are TRBV4-1 and TRBJ1-1; no clear D gene. Trimming left V 1 base short and J 3 bases short, with 15 bases between. CDR1 is MGHRA and CDR2 is YSYEKL in the germline V gene. The CDR3 contains 16 residues.

The chain links TRBV5-4 to TRBJ1-2; 7 nucleotides agree with TRBD1. The CDR3 is made up of 13 amino acids. Germline V gives CDR1 SGHNT, CDR2 YYREEE (reference sequence). V lost 3 bases and J lost 8; bases outside the gene matches: 7. CDR3 sequence (DNA): TGTGCCAGCAGCTCCACCCAGGGGGAGGGCTACACCTTC. This gives the protein CASSSTQGEGYTF.

The rearrangement uses TRBV7-2 and TRBJ1-2, with D tentatively TRBD1 (6 bases). The germline V gene encodes CDR1 SGHTA and CDR2 FQGNSA. V lost 2 bases and J lost 4, with 23 bases in between. The CDR3 spans 18 residues. The CDR3 loop is CASSLSSTREGGSYGYTF. In DNA, the CDR3 is TGTGCCAGCAGCTTAAGTTCGACCCGGGAGGGGGGCTCCTATGGCTACACCTTC.

This sequence joins TRBV6-5 and TRBJ2-3, with D maybe TRBD2 (5 bases). The CDR3 is 13 amino acids. Per germline, CDR1 MNHEY and CDR2 SVGAGI. The V and J ends lost 5 bases and 3 bases respectively, with 9 bases between them. CDR3 DNA: TGTGCCAGCAGTCGAGGGAGTACAGATACGCAGTATTTT. This translates into CASSRGSTDTQYF.

The V and J genes are TRBV7-8 and TRBJ1-1; tentative D call: TRBD1 (5 bases). Germline assignment: CDR1 SGHVS and CDR2 FQNEAQ. The CDR3 has 14 amino acids. Between the trimmed V and J ends, which lost 5 bases and 7 bases, there was a span of 17 bases. This chain's CDR3 is CASSPEEGWDEAFF. Here the CDR3 DNA reads TGTGCCAGCAGCCCTGAGGAGGGGTGGGATGAAGCTTTCTTT.

The chain recombines TRBV25-1 with TRBJ1-2; 8 bases line up with TRBD1. J was trimmed by 3 bases and V by 6 bases; bases with no gene match: 9. Germline loops: CDR1 MGHDK, CDR2 SYGVNS. The CDR3 contains 15 residues. The CDR3 sequence: CASSLAGGADYGYTF. DNA for the CDR3: TGTGCCAGCAGCTTAGCAGGGGGCGCGGACTATGGCTACACCTTC.

Concerning this clone: This specimen includes other DNA sequences encoding the same CDR3. The V and J genes are TRBV29-1 and TRBJ1-2, with D perhaps TRBD1 (6 bases). The CDR3 loop spans 13 amino acids. Deletions cut 2 bases from V and 2 bases from J, with 9 bases between. The germline V gene has CDR1 SQVTM and CDR2 ANQGSEA. CDR3 residues: CSVEKGQNYGYTF. The CDR3 DNA reads as TGCAGCGTTGAAAAGGGACAAAACTATGGCTACACCTTC.